The 32 T cell receptor beta chains below all came from one sample that was sequenced in a study of T cell responses to AZD1222 COVID-19 vaccine. Here immunoSEQ multiplex PCR was the method, and the copy in TCRdb shows in-frame clones only, minus some. This table has 140,000 to 150,000 clones, over 80% appearing once. The specimen was peripheral blood, collected 28 days after the second AZD1222 dose. These receptors were taken from an adult who received the AZD1222 COVID-19 vaccine.

This chain joins TRBV5-1 and TRBJ1-2; possible D gene TRBD1, 5 bases. The germline gives CDR1 SGHRS, CDR2 YFSETQ. V dropped 0 bases and J dropped 3 bases, with 12 bases sitting between them. This CDR3 region has 15 residues. CDR3 in DNA: TGCGCCAGCAGCTTGGGGCAGGGCATGGACTATGGCTACACCTTC. This gives the protein CASSLGQGMDYGYTF.

The CDR3 DNA follows: TGCAGTGCTAGTAGAGGACACCGAGACCTCTATGGCTACACCTTC. It is translated as CSASRGHRDLYGYTF. J is TRBJ1-2 and V is TRBV20-1, with D perhaps TRBD1 (5 bases). Germline V gene data show CDR1 as DFQATT and CDR2 as SNEGSKA (reference sequence). There are 15 residues in the CDR3. Deletions cut 3 bases from V and 4 bases from J, with 18 bases between.

V and J are TRBV18 and TRBJ1-1; D gene ambiguous. Germline V gene sequence: CDR1 KGHSH, CDR2 LQKENI. The V and J ends lost 0 bases and 5 bases respectively, with 13 bases between them. This CDR3 has 15 amino acids. This CDR3 reads CASSPPARPGTEAFF. CDR3 DNA sequence: TGTGCCAGCTCACCACCGGCCAGGCCGGGTACTGAAGCTTTCTTT.

The V gene is TRBV28, the J gene TRBJ1-2; D remains unclear. V shed 2 bases and J shed 8 bases, with 15 bases lying between them. The CDR3 sequence is 14 residues long. The V gene's germline CDR1 is MDHEN and CDR2 SYDVKM. CDR3 DNA sequence: TGTGCCAGCAGTTTAGTGGGCGCCCCTTGGGGCTACACCTTC. Protein product: CASSLVGAPWGYTF.

This clone has a handful of counts. This chain uses TRBV6-5 with TRBJ1-5, with D hard to call. The CDR3 loop spans 13 amino acids. The V end lost 7 bases, the J end lost 4 bases, and 11 bases lay between the germline ends. CDR1 MNHEY and CDR2 SVGAGI come from the germline V gene. The CDR3 sequence is CASTLARNQPQHF. CDR3 coding DNA: TGTGCCAGCACCCTTGCCAGAAATCAGCCCCAGCATTTT.

The chain is built from TRBV5-1 and TRBJ2-5; 10 bases line up with TRBD2. Per the germline V gene, CDR1 is SGHRS and CDR2 is YFSETQ. The CDR3 contains 16 residues. V gave up 0 bases and J gave up 2 bases; unmatched junction bases: 4. The CDR3 DNA reads as TGCGCCAGCAGCTTGGCGCCGGGACTAGCGCAAGAGACCCAGTACTTC. Its protein product is CASSLAPGLAQETQYF.

The chain has TRBV7-6 and TRBJ2-1; TRBD1 or TRBD2 may be the D gene (5 bases each). There are 16 residues in the CDR3. Trimming stripped 1 base from V and 7 bases from J, with 17 bases between. Per germline, CDR1 SGHVS and CDR2 FNYEAQ. The CDR3 DNA is TGTGCCAGCAGCTTAGTCTGGGACGGAATAGGGAATGAGCAGTTCTTC. Amino acids: CASSLVWDGIGNEQFF.

The rearrangement uses TRBV12-3 or TRBV12-4 and TRBJ1-2; D ambiguous. This CDR3 has 13 residues. Between the trimmed V and J ends, which lost 5 bases and 4 bases, there was a span of 11 bases. Here the CDR3 reads CASSTSPSYGYTF. The CDR3 nucleotides are TGTGCCAGCAGTACCTCCCCAAGCTATGGCTACACCTTC.

The chain uses TRBV28 and TRBJ2-2; the match to TRBD2 covers 7 bases. This CDR3 has 15 amino acids. Per germline, CDR1 MDHEN and CDR2 SYDVKM. The V segment lost 2 bases and the J segment 1 base; nucleotides outside the gene matches: 1. The CDR3 DNA sequence: TGTGCCAGCAGTTTAACGGGGGGGAACACCGGGGAGCTGTTTTTT. It codes for CASSLTGGNTGELFF.

The V call is TRBV15, the J call TRBJ2-6; D not resolved. Trimming cost V 4 bases and J 5 bases, with 3 bases left between them. The germline CDR1 and CDR2 sequences are LNHNV and YYDKDF (reference sequence). The CDR3 runs to 12 residues. This CDR3 reads CATSTWANVLTF. In DNA, the CDR3 is TGTGCCACCAGCACCTGGGCCAACGTCCTGACTTTC.

The V and J genes are TRBV7-9 and TRBJ1-2; a possible D gene is TRBD1 (6 bases). This CDR3 contains 13 residues. Germline loops: CDR1 SEHNR, CDR2 FQNEAQ (reference sequence). Trimming stripped 2 bases from V and 3 bases from J, with 7 bases between. The CDR3 coding sequence is TGTGCCAGCAGCTTACAGGGGTACTATGGCTACACCTTC. This codes for CASSLQGYYGYTF.

The rearrangement joins TRBV7-2 to TRBJ2-7; D not resolved. The CDR3 covers 14 residues. With 2 bases removed from V and 6 bases from J, the gap between germline ends came to 14 bases. Germline V gene sequence: CDR1 SGHTA, CDR2 FQGNSA. The CDR3 nucleotides are TGTGCCAGCAGCTTATCTTGGTCGCAACTCGAGCAGTACTTC. Residues: CASSLSWSQLEQYF.

V is TRBV6-5 and J is TRBJ1-6; 10 bases are a match to TRBD1. The germline V gene encodes CDR1 MNHEY and CDR2 SVGAGI. The CDR3 totals 15 residues. J lost 7 bases, V lost 4 bases, and 4 bases had no gene match. The CDR3 is CASSSGTGENSPLHF. The CDR3 DNA reads TGTGCCAGCAGTTCGGGGACAGGGGAGAATTCACCCCTCCACTTT.

This sequence joins TRBV28 and TRBJ2-5; TRBD1 agrees at 7 bases. Trimming took 9 bases from V and 4 from J; bases not matched to a gene: 5. The CDR3 covers 12 residues. The germline gives CDR1 MDHEN, CDR2 SYDVKM. Here the CDR3 DNA reads TGTGCCAGTGGGACAGTTTTAGAGACCCAGTACTTC. It specifies CASGTVLETQYF.

The chain combines TRBV6-5 with TRBJ1-6; tentative D call: TRBD1 (6 bases). The V end was cut by 6 bases, the J end by 7 bases, with 16 bases between. Germline V gives CDR1 MNHEY, CDR2 SVGAGI. This CDR3 spans 15 amino acids. The CDR3 loop is CASSRGGLGNSPLHF. CDR3 nucleotide sequence: TGTGCCAGCAGCCGGGGGGGGCTTGGGAATTCACCCCTCCACTTT.

This clone occurred a few times. This sequence joins TRBV30 and TRBJ2-4, with D unclear. The germline CDR1 and CDR2 sequences are GTSNPN and SVGIG (reference sequence). This CDR3 comprises 13 residues. The V end was cut by 0 bases, the J end by 8 bases, with 11 bases between. CDR3 loop: CAWSVTPSHIQYF. Written as DNA, the CDR3 is TGTGCCTGGAGTGTGACTCCGAGCCACATTCAGTACTTC.

The chain joins TRBV7-8 to TRBJ1-1; 7 positions match TRBD1. Per the germline V gene, CDR1 is SGHVS and CDR2 is FQNEAQ. The CDR3 is made up of 15 amino acids. J gave up 4 bases and V 8 bases, and 13 bases lay outside the gene matches. The chain's CDR3 is CASLPPGTVLTEAFF. DNA for the CDR3: TGTGCCAGCCTGCCCCCCGGGACAGTACTCACTGAAGCTTTCTTT.

This chain connects TRBV6-5 to TRBJ2-1, with TRBD2 matching 11 bases. Germline V gives CDR1 MNHEY, CDR2 SVGAGI. V lost 6 bases and J lost 7; bases outside the gene matches: 8. The length of the CDR3 is 15 residues. As DNA, the CDR3 is TGTGCCAGCAGCCGGCTAGCGGGAGGCGTGAATGAGCAGTTCTTC. Amino acid sequence: CASSRLAGGVNEQFF.

V and J are TRBV27 and TRBJ1-1, with D possibly TRBD1 on 6 matching bases. Germline V gene lookup returns CDR1 MNHEY and CDR2 SMNVEV (reference sequence). The CDR3 runs 14 residues. V shed 5 bases and J shed 2 bases, with 12 bases lying between them. The CDR3 here is CASSLTGANTEAFF. The CDR3 nucleotides read TGTGCCAGCAGTCTCACGGGGGCTAACACTGAAGCTTTCTTT.

The chain joins TRBV6-1 to TRBJ2-1; D tentatively reads TRBD1 or TRBD2 (5 bases each). V was trimmed by 0 bases and J by 9 bases, leaving 18 bases between them. The CDR3 length is 16 residues. Germline CDR1 reads MNHNS; CDR2 reads SASEGT. The CDR3 loop is CASSEAPGRGRGEQFF. The CDR3 region has the DNA TGTGCCAGCAGTGAAGCGCCGGGACGGGGAAGAGGTGAGCAGTTCTTC.

The gene calls are TRBV7-2 and TRBJ1-2; D not certain. V lost 5 bases and J 0 bases, leaving 10 bases between the germline ends. CDR3 length equals 14 residues. CDR1 is SGHTA and CDR2 is FQGNSA in the germline V gene. The CDR3 sequence: CASSPDNANYGYTF. CDR3 bases: TGTGCCAGCAGCCCTGACAACGCTAACTATGGCTACACCTTC.

The chain joins TRBV14 to TRBJ2-7, with D perhaps TRBD2 (6 bases). Germline V lookup: CDR1 SGHDN, CDR2 FVKESK. CDR3 length: 15 residues. V lost 2 bases, J lost 2 bases, and 13 bases lay in between. The CDR3 nucleotides are TGTGCCAGCAGCCAACTGGGCGGGGCACCCTACGAGCAGTACTTC. Translated: CASSQLGGAPYEQYF.

CDR3 DNA sequence: TGTGCCATCAGTGAAGACAGGGCCCGGGAGCTGTTTTTT. Protein product: CAISEDRARELFF. This sequence joins TRBV10-3 and TRBJ2-2; 7 nucleotides align to TRBD1. The ends lost 3 bases at V and 9 bases at J; junction bases unmatched: 4. This CDR3 is 13 amino acids long. Germline values: CDR1 ENHRY, CDR2 SYGVKD.

The chain recombines TRBV5-1 with TRBJ1-1; 7 bases fit TRBD1. Trimming at V came to 6 bases and at J to 7 bases, leaving 12 bases not matched to a gene. Per the germline V gene, CDR1 is SGHRS and CDR2 is YFSETQ. The CDR3 consists of 14 residues. The CDR3 nucleotides are TGCGCCAGCAACCTAGGGGGCTGGGAAGGTGAAGCTTTCTTT. Amino acids: CASNLGGWEGEAFF.

The chain couples TRBV19 to TRBJ1-1, with TRBD1 as a possible D gene (6 bases). CDR3 length: 15 amino acids. Trimming removed 7 bases at V and 1 base at J, with 16 bases between. The germline V gene encodes CDR1 LNHDA and CDR2 SQIVND (reference sequence). For the CDR3, the DNA is TGTGCCAGTACTCCTTACAGGGAAGCGAACACTGAAGCTTTCTTT. Protein product: CASTPYREANTEAFF.

The CDR3 is CASRVSGLAAEQYF. The CDR3 nucleotides are TGTGCCAGCAGGGTCTCGGGACTAGCTGCCGAGCAGTACTTC. The chain employs TRBV7-2 and TRBJ2-7, with 9 bases identical to TRBD2. CDR3 size: 14 residues. CDR1 is SGHTA, CDR2 FQGNSA, per germline. V was clipped by 6 bases and J by 6 bases; unmatched bases: 9.

Only one count was recorded for this clone. The chain recombines TRBV28 with TRBJ1-5; D gene uncertain. Per the germline V gene, CDR1 is MDHEN and CDR2 is SYDVKM. The CDR3 has 15 residues. Deletions cut 4 bases from V and 7 bases from J, with 17 bases between. The CDR3 DNA is TGTGCCAGCAGTTCACCGACCCCGGGAAGGCAGCCCCAGCATTTT. Translation: CASSSPTPGRQPQHF.

The CDR3, as DNA: TGTGCCTGGAGTGCGACGGTCCCAGATACGCAGTATTTT. This codes for CAWSATVPDTQYF. The chain carries TRBV30 and TRBJ2-3; D uncertain. Germline CDR1 is GTSNPN and CDR2 is SVGIG (reference sequence). The CDR3 extends over 13 amino acids. With 1 base removed from V and 4 bases from J, the gap between germline ends came to 9 bases.

The rearrangement joins TRBV28 to TRBJ1-2, with 7 nucleotides matching TRBD1. The CDR3 totals 14 residues. The germline V gene encodes CDR1 MDHEN and CDR2 SYDVKM. Trimming removed 4 bases from V and 6 bases from J; junction bases left unmatched: 8. CDR3 sequence: CASSSGGVVNGYTF. The CDR3 DNA is TGTGCCAGCAGTTCAGGGGGAGTGGTAAATGGCTACACCTTC.

The rearrangement uses TRBV28 and TRBJ2-3, with 7 bases that match TRBD1. The CDR3 totals 15 residues. The V gene end was trimmed by 3 bases and the J gene end by 5 bases; junction bases not matched to a gene: 8. CDR1 and CDR2 from the germline V gene are MDHEN and SYDVKM. For the CDR3, the DNA is TGTGCCAGCAGTTTTGGGGCAGGGGGTGGAGATACGCAGTATTTT. This translates into CASSFGAGGGDTQYF. Looking up the rest from reference TRBV28 and TRBJ2-3 gives the full variable domain: DVKVTQSSRYLVKRTGEKVFLECVQDMDHENMFWYRQDPGLGLRLIYFSYDVKMKEKGDIPEGYSVSREKKERFSLILESASTNQTSMYLCASSFGAGGGDTQYFGPGTRLTVL.

The chain joins TRBV4-2 to TRBJ1-2, with 12 bases lining up with TRBD1. CDR1 is LGHNA and CDR2 is YNFKEQ in the germline V gene. V lost 0 bases and J lost 7; bases outside the gene matches: 6. The CDR3 is 16 amino acids. The CDR3 sequence: CASSQDRGTGGSGYTF. CDR3 coding DNA: TGTGCCAGCAGCCAAGATCGGGGGACAGGGGGCTCTGGCTACACCTTC.

J is TRBJ1-6 and V is TRBV5-5, with TRBD1 identical over 7 bases. The CDR3 sequence is 16 residues long. V shed 0 bases, J shed 3 bases, and the junction held 3 bases outside the gene matches. CDR1 SGHKS and CDR2 YYEKEE come from the germline V gene (reference sequence). Written as DNA, the CDR3 is TGTGCCAGCAGCTTGGAGGGACAGATCTATAATTCACCCCTCCACTTT. Protein product: CASSLEGQIYNSPLHF.